This T cell receptor (beta chain) derives from a study of cytomegalovirus exposure and HLA in healthy donors. The PCR had 60 Vbeta and 13 Jbeta primers. Here immunoSEQ multiplex PCR was the method, and the copy in TCRdb shows in-frame clones only, minus some. The data show approximately 200,000 clones, and the top ten clones hold less than 0.9%. This CDR3 is 17 amino acids long. Germline V gene data show CDR1 as SGHTA and CDR2 as FQGNSA. V dropped 5 bases and J dropped 5 bases, with 22 bases sitting between them. The sequence was obtained from a boy aged 10-17 years in good health and CMV-seronegative. The rearrangement uses TRBV7-2 and TRBJ1-5; tentative D call: TRBD1 (5 bases). Sequencing used PBMCs. Here the CDR3 reads CASSAQSGTQGYQPQHF. CDR3 DNA: TGTGCCAGCAGCGCCCAATCCGGGACTCAAGGATATCAGCCCCAGCATTTT.